Shown below are 5 T cell receptor beta chains from a single sample sequenced in a study of blood T cell repertoires in COVID-19. Assay used: immunoSEQ multiplex PCR; TCRdb lists only in-frame clones, some missing. Altogether some 130,000 clones are present, around 85% being singletons, with the ten largest covering about 17%. Material for sequencing was peripheral blood. These receptors were obtained from a woman in her forties or fifties who had recovered from COVID-19.

The chain recombines TRBV19 with TRBJ1-5, with 9 bases fitting TRBD1. V shed 5 bases, J shed 5 bases, and the junction held 7 bases outside the gene matches. Germline V gene data show CDR1 as LNHDA and CDR2 as SQIVND (reference sequence). This CDR3 comprises 15 residues. The CDR3 DNA is TGTGCCAGTAGTGTGGACAGGGGAAGTTATCAGCCCCAGCATTTT. It is translated as CASSVDRGSYQPQHF.

The J gene is TRBJ2-1, the V gene TRBV6-4, with TRBD2 as a possible D gene (5 bases). This CDR3 spans 14 amino acids. Trimming stripped 2 bases from V and 4 bases from J, with 9 bases between. The germline V gene has CDR1 MRHNA and CDR2 SNTAGT. CDR3 coding DNA: TGTGCCAGCAGTGACACGCAGCGGTACAATGAGCAGTTCTTC. Translating gives CASSDTQRYNEQFF.

The chain couples TRBV5-1 to TRBJ2-3; perhaps TRBD1 as D (5 bases). The CDR3 contains 14 residues. V lost 2 bases, J lost 0 bases, and 7 bases lay in between. In germline, CDR1 is SGHRS, CDR2 YFSETQ. In DNA, the CDR3 is TGCGCCAGCAGCTTCGACAGTAGCACAGATACGCAGTATTTT. Translated: CASSFDSSTDTQYF.

This rearrangement joins TRBV27 to TRBJ2-1; TRBD1 might be the D (5 bases). The V end lost 6 bases, the J end lost 3 bases, and 9 bases lay between the germline ends. Per germline, CDR1 MNHEY and CDR2 SMNVEV (reference sequence). CDR3 length: 13 amino acids. The CDR3 loop reads CASSLRVYNEQFF. CDR3 DNA: TGTGCCAGCAGCCTCAGGGTCTACAATGAGCAGTTCTTC.

V is TRBV27 and J is TRBJ2-2, with no clear D. CDR3 length: 13 amino acids. Germline CDR1 MNHEY, CDR2 SMNVEV (reference sequence). V was shortened by 6 bases and J by 0 bases, with 5 bases between the two germline ends. CDR3 nucleotide sequence: TGTGCCAGCAGCCCCTCGAACACCGGGGAGCTGTTTTTT. As protein: CASSPSNTGELFF.